A single sample gave rise to the 21 T cell receptor beta chains below, sequenced in a study of shared clonotypes between healthy human individuals. Positive CCR7 selection of CD45RO-negative cells yielded the naive CD8 cells, and terminally differentiated effector memory CD45RA+ cells were excluded. TCRdb's copy holds only in-frame clones and misses some; the assay was immunoSEQ multiplex PCR. The sample has 600,000 or so clones, roughly 95% seen once. Material for sequencing was naive CD8+ T cells sorted from blood. Every receptor here comes from a woman under 40 in good health.

The chain employs TRBV27 and TRBJ2-7; D is undetermined. The germline V gene has CDR1 MNHEY and CDR2 SMNVEV (reference sequence). This CDR3 has 16 amino acids. Trimming stripped 7 bases from V and 3 bases from J, with 22 bases between. In nucleotides, the CDR3 is TGTGCCAGCACCCTCCGTCTTAACCAGGAACACTACGAGCAGTACTTC. Amino acid sequence: CASTLRLNQEHYEQYF.

The CDR3 loop is CATGYNQPQHF. The CDR3 DNA is TGTGCCACCGGATACAATCAGCCCCAGCATTTT. The rearrangement links TRBV28 to TRBJ1-5, with unresolved D. The CDR3 extends over 11 amino acids. Germline values: CDR1 MDHEN, CDR2 SYDVKM. Trimming shortened V by 10 bases and J by 3 bases, and 7 bases separated the two germline ends.

The V call is TRBV19, the J call TRBJ1-1, with D perhaps matching TRBD1 (6 bases). Trimming shortened V by 8 bases and J by 11 bases, and 21 bases separated the two germline ends. The CDR3 extends over 13 amino acids. Germline V lookup: CDR1 LNHDA, CDR2 SQIVND (reference sequence). The CDR3 nucleotides are TGTGCCAGTCGTGGCGGGTCGGGGGGCTCGGCTTTCTTT. Its translation is CASRGGSGGSAFF. Drawing the rest from reference TRBV19 and TRBJ1-1, the complete variable domain is DGGITQSPKYLFRKEGQNVTLSCEQNLNHDAMYWYRQDPGQGLRLIYYSQIVNDFQKGDIAEGYSVSREKKESFPLTVTSAQKNPTAFYLCASRGGSGGSAFFGQGTRLTVV.

Here the CDR3 reads CASGRQGAREQYF. The CDR3 coding sequence is TGTGCCAGTGGAAGACAGGGGGCCCGCGAGCAGTACTTC. The rearrangement uses TRBV19 and TRBJ2-7; TRBD1 aligns across 10 bases. Germline V lookup: CDR1 LNHDA, CDR2 SQIVND (reference sequence). The CDR3 contains 13 residues. V lost 8 bases and J lost 6; bases outside the gene matches: 7.

This clone showed up just a few times. This sample includes further DNA sequences coding for the same CDR3. The chain recombines TRBV5-4 with TRBJ2-7; D is uncertain. The V gene lost 4 bases and the J gene lost 6 bases, with 8 bases spanning the gap. Germline loops: CDR1 SGHNT, CDR2 YYREEE (reference sequence). This CDR3 has 11 residues. The CDR3 DNA sequence: TGTGCCAGCAGCCTAGGTGCCGAGCAGTACTTC. It codes for CASSLGAEQYF.

The chain carries TRBV6-1 and TRBJ2-2, with D possibly being TRBD1 (6 bases). There are 20 residues in the CDR3. V was cut by 4 bases and J by 7 bases, with 31 bases left in between. Looked up from germline, CDR1 is MNHNS and CDR2 is SASEGT. The CDR3, as DNA: TGTGCCAGCAGTGGACGTCAACTCGGACAGTTGGCGACATTCGGCGGGGAGCTGTTTTTT. Translated: CASSGRQLGQLATFGGELFF.

The chain recombines TRBV6-1 with TRBJ1-1; 7 bases are a match to TRBD1. J lost 0 bases, V lost 1 base, and 2 bases had no gene match. Per germline, CDR1 MNHNS and CDR2 SASEGT. The CDR3 extends over 15 amino acids. The CDR3 DNA reads TGTGCCAGCAGTGAAGAACAGGGGATGAACACTGAAGCTTTCTTT. Amino acids: CASSEEQGMNTEAFF.

The chain carries TRBV7-9 and TRBJ2-7; D perhaps matches TRBD1 (6 bases). Per the germline V gene, CDR1 is SEHNR and CDR2 is FQNEAQ (reference sequence). The V gene lost 6 bases and the J gene lost 0 bases, with 12 bases spanning the gap. This CDR3 has 14 residues. CDR3 residues: CASRPGTSSYEQYF. CDR3 in DNA: TGTGCCAGCAGGCCCGGGACAAGCTCCTACGAGCAGTACTTC.

J is TRBJ1-1 and V is TRBV7-6; the D is unclear. V lost 1 base to trimming and J lost 7 bases, with 7 bases between them. There are 12 residues in the CDR3. CDR1 and CDR2 from the germline V gene are SGHVS and FNYEAQ. CDR3 amino acids: CASSLVVDEAFF. The CDR3 DNA reads TGTGCCAGCAGCTTAGTTGTAGATGAAGCTTTCTTT.

Worth noting for this clone: The sample contains more than one DNA sequence encoding this CDR3. This chain links TRBV25-1 with TRBJ2-2; a weak D match, TRBD2 (6 bases). The germline gives CDR1 MGHDK, CDR2 SYGVNS. The V end lost 3 bases, the J end lost 5 bases, and 10 bases lay between the germline ends. The length of the CDR3 is 14 residues. CDR3 protein: CASSEAGGTGELFF. CDR3 nucleotides: TGTGCCAGCAGTGAGGCCGGAGGGACCGGGGAGCTGTTTTTT.

The chain carries TRBV27 and TRBJ2-2, with TRBD2 matching over 7 bases. CDR1 and CDR2 from the germline V gene are MNHEY and SMNVEV (reference sequence). The CDR3 is 18 amino acids. Losses at the gene ends were 1 base for V and 4 bases for J; bases not matched to a gene: 12. For the CDR3, the DNA is TGTGCCAGCAGTTTATTCCTAGTAGGCGGGAGAGGCACCGGGGAGCTGTTTTTT. It yields the protein CASSLFLVGGRGTGELFF.

The V call is TRBV5-1, the J call TRBJ2-5; 9 bases are shared with TRBD1. Germline lookup yields CDR1 SGHRS and CDR2 YFSETQ. The CDR3 runs 18 residues. Unmatched junction bases numbered 12, after V lost 0 bases and J lost 3 bases. As DNA, the CDR3 is TGCGCCAGCAGCTTGGAAGTCCAACCGGGACAGGGAGAAGAGACCCAGTACTTC. Amino acid sequence: CASSLEVQPGQGEETQYF.

The V and J genes are TRBV10-2 and TRBJ1-5; D ambiguous. V was pared by 4 bases and J by 2 bases, with 9 bases between. This CDR3 is 14 amino acids long. The germline V gene has CDR1 WSHSY and CDR2 SAAADI. CDR3 sequence (DNA): TGCGCCAGCAGTGCTACATGGGGCAATCAGCCCCAGCATTTT. Residues: CASSATWGNQPQHF.

In its sample, this clone was seen once. V usage is TRBV27 and J usage is TRBJ1-1; TRBD1 aligns across 10 bases. CDR1 MNHEY and CDR2 SMNVEV come from the germline V gene (reference sequence). This CDR3 is 13 amino acids long. V shed 3 bases, J shed 6 bases, and the junction held 1 base outside the gene matches. The CDR3 loop is CASSFGQGAEAFF. CDR3 in DNA: TGTGCCAGCAGTTTTGGACAGGGGGCTGAAGCTTTCTTT.

The genes are TRBV19 and TRBJ2-7; no reliable D call. The V gene's germline CDR1 is LNHDA and CDR2 SQIVND (reference sequence). Trimming pared 7 bases from V and 6 bases from J, leaving 10 bases between. This CDR3 has 11 residues. The CDR3 bases are TGTGCCAGTACCTCAGGCTTCGAGCAGTACTTC. Translating gives CASTSGFEQYF. Drawing the rest from reference TRBV19 and TRBJ2-7, the complete variable domain is DGGITQSPKYLFRKEGQNVTLSCEQNLNHDAMYWYRQDPGQGLRLIYYSQIVNDFQKGDIAEGYSVSREKKESFPLTVTSAQKNPTAFYLCASTSGFEQYFGPGTRLTVT.

Remarks on this clone: Germline and junction disagree at one end, which may indicate a read error. This chain links TRBV7-2 with TRBJ1-5; D not certain. CDR3 length: 17 residues. Per germline, CDR1 SGHTA and CDR2 FQGNSA. This CDR3 reads CASSLGGLSRDNQPQHF. The CDR3 DNA is TGTGCCAGCAGTTTAGGAGGGCTCTCCCGGGACAATCAGCCCCAGCATTTT.

The chain is built from TRBV19 and TRBJ2-2, with D maybe TRBD1 (6 bases). The germline gives CDR1 LNHDA, CDR2 SQIVND (reference sequence). The CDR3 length is 16 residues. V was trimmed by 7 bases and J by 6 bases, leaving 21 bases between them. CDR3 protein: CASIIDSGERAGELFF. CDR3 DNA sequence: TGTGCCAGTATAATCGACTCAGGGGAGAGAGCCGGGGAGCTGTTTTTT.

CDR3 in amino acids: CASSTGRMSSYEQYF. The CDR3 nucleotides read TGTGCCAGCTCTACAGGGCGGATGAGCTCCTACGAGCAGTACTTC. The chain carries TRBV7-9 and TRBJ2-7; tentative D call: TRBD1 (6 bases). V lost 8 bases and J 0 bases, leaving 17 bases between the germline ends. The CDR3 runs 15 residues. Germline V lookup: CDR1 SEHNR, CDR2 FQNEAQ (reference sequence).

This chain joins TRBV19 and TRBJ1-5, with D tentatively TRBD1 (5 bases). Germline-derived CDR1 and CDR2 are LNHDA and SQIVND (reference sequence). Trimming removed 6 bases from V and 3 bases from J, with 12 bases in between. CDR3 length: 14 residues. This CDR3 is CASSRDGYNQPQHF. In nucleotides, the CDR3 is TGTGCCAGTAGCCGGGACGGGTACAATCAGCCCCAGCATTTT.

The chain employs TRBV29-1 and TRBJ2-4; weak D call: TRBD2 (6 bases). Germline V gene lookup returns CDR1 SQVTM and CDR2 ANQGSEA. The CDR3 is made up of 13 amino acids. V lost 7 bases to trimming and J lost 7 bases, with 17 bases between them. DNA of the CDR3: TGCAGCGCAATCCCCGGGGGTGGGAACATTCAGTACTTC. Encoded protein: CSAIPGGGNIQYF.

V usage is TRBV27 and J usage is TRBJ1-3, with D perhaps matching TRBD1 (5 bases). Germline V gene data show CDR1 as MNHEY and CDR2 as SMNVEV (reference sequence). The CDR3 is 16 residues long. The V end was cut by 4 bases, the J end by 8 bases, with 21 bases between. CDR3 DNA: TGTGCCAGCAGTTCAAAACCGGGGCTAGAGGAAGACACCATATATTTT. Translating gives CASSSKPGLEEDTIYF.